A single sample gave rise to the 2 T cell receptor beta chains below, sequenced in a study of cytomegalovirus exposure and HLA in healthy donors. The study ran its PCR with 60 Vbeta and 13 Jbeta primers. Assay used: immunoSEQ multiplex PCR; TCRdb lists only in-frame clones, some missing. This table has some 170,000 clones, 79% appearing once. Specimen: PBMCs. These receptor sequences come from a man in his forties in good health and CMV-seronegative.

The chain is built from TRBV19 and TRBJ1-4, with 7 bases identical to TRBD1. The V segment lost 5 bases and the J segment 7 bases; nucleotides outside the gene matches: 13. CDR3 size: 16 residues. Germline CDR1 LNHDA, CDR2 SQIVND (reference sequence). CDR3 region: CASSSLLQGKFEKLFF. The CDR3 nucleotides read TGTGCCAGTAGTTCGCTACTACAGGGGAAATTTGAAAAACTGTTTTTT.

This chain joins TRBV21-1 and TRBJ2-5; the listed D gene, TRBD2, was not tested against the DNA. TRBV21-1 is designated a pseudogene. CDR3 length equals 15 residues. As DNA, the CDR3 is TGTGCCAGCAGCAAAGTTCCGCGGGGCCGAGAGACCCAGTACTTC. Residues: CASSKVPRGRETQYF.